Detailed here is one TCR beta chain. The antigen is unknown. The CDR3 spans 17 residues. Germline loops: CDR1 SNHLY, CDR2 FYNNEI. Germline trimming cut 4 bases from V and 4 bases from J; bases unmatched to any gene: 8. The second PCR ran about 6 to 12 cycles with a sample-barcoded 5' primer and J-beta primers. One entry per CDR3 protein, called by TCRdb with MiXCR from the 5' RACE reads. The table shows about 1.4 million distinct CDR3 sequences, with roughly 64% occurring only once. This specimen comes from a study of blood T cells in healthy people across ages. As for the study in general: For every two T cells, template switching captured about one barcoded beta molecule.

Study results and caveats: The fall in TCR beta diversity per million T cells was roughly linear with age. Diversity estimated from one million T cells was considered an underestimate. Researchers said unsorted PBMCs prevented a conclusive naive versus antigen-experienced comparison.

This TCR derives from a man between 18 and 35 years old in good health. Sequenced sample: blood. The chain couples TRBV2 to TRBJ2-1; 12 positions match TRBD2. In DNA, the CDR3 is TGTGCCAGCAGTGCTCCTATCGGGACTAGCGGGTACAATGAGCAGTTCTTC. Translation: CASSAPIGTSGYNEQFF. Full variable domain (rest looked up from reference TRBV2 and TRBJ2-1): EPEVTQTPSHQVTQMGQEVILRCVPISNHLYFYWYRQILGQKVEFLVSFYNNEISEKSEIFDDQFSVERPDGSNFTLKIRSTKLEDSAMYFCASSAPIGTSGYNEQFFGPGTRLTVL.